These 23 T cell receptor beta chains originate from one sample sequenced in a study of T cells in Graves' hyperthyroidism and ophthalmopathy. Authors of the study amplified TCR beta CDR3 regions from RNA transcripts. First-round RT-PCR of the TCR CDR3 relied on the HTBI primer set. TCRdb reprocessed the multiplex PCR reads via MiXCR and lists one record per CDR3 protein. The sample includes approximately 630,000 distinct CDR3 sequences, around 15% of them seen just once. Sequencing used blood. These receptors were taken from a woman younger than 45 with Graves' hyperthyroidism.

This clonotype came up a few times. This chain links TRBV20-1 with TRBJ2-5; maybe TRBD2 (6 bases). Germline-derived CDR1 and CDR2 are DFQATT and SNEGSKA (reference sequence). V lost 8 bases, J lost 1 base, and 11 bases lay in between. CDR3 size: 12 residues. As DNA, the CDR3 is TGCAGTCCGGACTACCCCCAAGAGACCCAGTACTTC. This translates into CSPDYPQETQYF.

This clonotype has just a few counts. One base away lies a much larger clone, so this may be a sequencing read error. V is TRBV30 and J is TRBJ1-3, with D uncertain. The CDR3 has 13 residues. The germline gives CDR1 GTSNPN, CDR2 SVGIG (reference sequence). The CDR3 here is CVWSVAGGNTIYF. CDR3 bases: TGTGTCTGGAGTGTGGCTGGGGGAAACACCATATATTTT.

The table lists this clonotype with many counts. This chain joins TRBV7-9 and TRBJ2-5, with TRBD2 matching 8 bases. CDR1 is SEHNR and CDR2 is FQNEAQ in the germline V gene (reference sequence). V was pared by 5 bases and J by 2 bases, with 10 bases of the junction left unmatched. This CDR3 comprises 16 residues. The CDR3: CASSGWRTSNQETQYF. In DNA, the CDR3 is TGTGCCAGCAGCGGCTGGCGGACTAGCAATCAAGAGACCCAGTACTTC. Together with reference TRBV7-9 and TRBJ2-5, the CDR3 gives the full variable domain: DTGVSQNPRHKITKRGQNVTFRCDPISEHNRLYWYRQTLGQGPEFLTYFQNEAQLEKSRLLSDRFSAERPKGSFSTLEIQRTEQGDSAMYLCASSGWRTSNQETQYFGPGTRLLVL.

This clonotype was observed at least ten times. This chain joins TRBV28 and TRBJ2-2; 9 bases are shared with TRBD2. This CDR3 is 16 amino acids long. From germline, CDR1 is MDHEN and CDR2 SYDVKM. Unmatched junction bases numbered 10, after V lost 6 bases and J lost 5 bases. The CDR3 coding sequence is TGTGCCAGCAGCCCTCGGGGTAGCGGGAGTACCGGGGAGCTGTTTTTT. It yields the protein CASSPRGSGSTGELFF.

This clonotype occurred a few times. This sequence joins TRBV25-1 and TRBJ1-1; 7 nucleotides agree with TRBD1. CDR1 and CDR2 from the germline V gene are MGHDK and SYGVNS. The ends lost 4 bases at V and 1 base at J; junction bases unmatched: 6. The CDR3 extends over 15 amino acids. The CDR3 DNA is TGTGCCAGCAGTGTCGGGGGGACAGAGAACACTGAAGCTTTCTTT. It encodes CASSVGGTENTEAFF.

This clonotype was recorded many times. Written as DNA, the CDR3 is TGTGCCAGCAGCCAGGACCAGGGCCATAGCAATCAGCCCCAGCATTTT. It encodes CASSQDQGHSNQPQHF. The chain recombines TRBV4-2 with TRBJ1-5; TRBD1 is a possible D gene (5 bases). The CDR3 is 16 amino acids. Germline lookup yields CDR1 LGHNA and CDR2 YNFKEQ. V shed 3 bases and J shed 0 bases, with 12 bases lying between them.

At least ten counts were recorded for this clonotype. The chain employs TRBV6-5 and TRBJ1-2, with D maybe TRBD1 (5 bases). The CDR3 loop spans 14 amino acids. The V end lost 0 bases, the J end lost 2 bases, and 7 bases lay between the germline ends. Looked up from germline, CDR1 is MNHEY and CDR2 is SVGAGI. CDR3 sequence (DNA): TGTGCCAGCAGTTACTCGGCAGGGAACTATGGCTACACCTTC. Translation gives CASSYSAGNYGYTF.

This clonotype appeared a few times. This rearrangement joins TRBV12-3 or TRBV12-4 to TRBJ2-7; weak D call: TRBD1 (6 bases). This CDR3 is built from 14 residues. V gave up 3 bases and J gave up 3 bases, with 12 bases separating them. CDR3 bases: TGTGCCAGCAGTTTTGCCTCAGGGGACTACGAGCAGTACTTC. Amino acids: CASSFASGDYEQYF.

This clonotype appeared a few times. This sequence joins TRBV9 and TRBJ1-2; no definite D call. The ends were cut back, 0 bases at V and 4 bases at J, with 10 bases in the middle. The CDR3 runs to 14 residues. Germline assignment: CDR1 SGDLS and CDR2 YYNGEE. For the CDR3, the DNA is TGTGCCAGCAGCGTAGCTACTGAGAGCTATGGCTACACCTTC. Translating gives CASSVATESYGYTF. The full variable domain, rest sourced from reference TRBV9 and TRBJ1-2, is DSGVTQTPKHLITATGQRVTLRCSPRSGDLSVYWYQQSLDQGLQFLIQYYNGEERAKGNILERFSAQQFPDLHSELNLSSLELGDSALYFCASSVATESYGYTFGSGTRLTVV.

This clonotype was counted between two and nine times. This chain joins TRBV28 and TRBJ1-1; 9 nucleotides agree with TRBD1. Per germline, CDR1 MDHEN and CDR2 SYDVKM. After removal of 2 bases from V and 0 bases from J, the junction contained 22 bases not matched to a gene. The CDR3 has 22 amino acids. The CDR3 coding sequence is TGTGCCAGCAGTTTACTTACCGGGACAGGGCGTCATACTACCACCGTGAACACTGAAGCTTTCTTT. Its translation is CASSLLTGTGRHTTTVNTEAFF. Filled out from reference TRBV28 and TRBJ1-1, the complete variable domain reads DVKVTQSSRYLVKRTGEKVFLECVQDMDHENMFWYRQDPGLGLRLIYFSYDVKMKEKGDIPEGYSVSREKKERFSLILESASTNQTSMYLCASSLLTGTGRHTTTVNTEAFFGQGTRLTVV.

The chain couples TRBV7-9 to TRBJ2-7; D may match TRBD1 or TRBD2 (6 bases each). Germline values: CDR1 SEHNR, CDR2 FQNEAQ (reference sequence). V lost 6 bases and J 5 bases, leaving 17 bases between the germline ends. CDR3 length: 14 amino acids. CDR3 loop: CASSSSGAIHEQYF. The CDR3 DNA reads TGTGCCAGCAGTTCGTCGGGGGCAATCCACGAGCAGTACTTC.

This clonotype came up many times. The genes are TRBV20-1 and TRBJ2-5; D not resolved. Trimming removed 5 bases at V and 0 bases at J, with 16 bases between. The CDR3 sequence is 15 residues long. Germline CDR1 is DFQATT and CDR2 is SNEGSKA (reference sequence). This chain's CDR3 is CSAPRKTWYQETQYF. DNA of the CDR3: TGCAGTGCTCCGCGCAAAACATGGTACCAAGAGACCCAGTACTTC.

This clonotype was counted at least ten times. At one of its ends the junction is not consistent with the germline gene, which may arise from a read error. This rearrangement joins TRBV6-1 to TRBJ2-1, with TRBD2 matching over 11 bases. The CDR3 has 14 amino acids. Germline CDR1 and CDR2: MNHNS and SASEGT. The CDR3 is CASSGTSGYDEQFF. For the CDR3, the DNA is TGTGCCAGCTCGGGGACTAGCGGCTACGATGAGCAGTTCTTC.

V gene TRBV2 combines with J gene TRBJ2-2, with TRBD2 matching 11 bases. Germline CDR1 reads SNHLY; CDR2 reads FYNNEI. The CDR3 contains 15 residues. V was pared by 6 bases and J by 7 bases, with 7 bases of the junction left unmatched. Written as DNA, the CDR3 is TGTGCCAGCAGACGACTAGCGGGATTGGGCGGGGAGCTGTTTTTT. Translated, it gives CASRRLAGLGGELFF.

This clonotype has just a few counts. The gene calls are TRBV19 and TRBJ2-7; D is uncertain. Per the germline V gene, CDR1 is LNHDA and CDR2 is SQIVND (reference sequence). The V end was cut by 4 bases, the J end by 0 bases, with 7 bases between. CDR3 size: 13 residues. The CDR3 region is CASSTTISYEQYF. CDR3 in DNA: TGTGCCAGTAGTACCACGATCTCCTACGAGCAGTACTTC.

The chain couples TRBV2 to TRBJ1-2, with D possibly being TRBD1 (6 bases). The CDR3 contains 13 residues. V was shortened by 5 bases and J by 6 bases, with 13 bases between the two germline ends. Germline V gene sequence: CDR1 SNHLY, CDR2 FYNNEI. DNA for the CDR3: TGTGCCAGCAGTTCCACAGGGAGTGATGGCTACACCTTC. It encodes CASSSTGSDGYTF. The full variable domain, its missing parts supplied by reference TRBV2 and TRBJ1-2, is EPEVTQTPSHQVTQMGQEVILRCVPISNHLYFYWYRQILGQKVEFLVSFYNNEISEKSEIFDDQFSVERPDGSNFTLKIRSTKLEDSAMYFCASSSTGSDGYTFGSGTRLTVV.

This clonotype showed up just once. The J gene is TRBJ2-3, the V gene TRBV24-1; either TRBD1 or TRBD2 may fit D (5 bases each). Deletions cut 7 bases from V and 2 bases from J, with 12 bases between. CDR3 length: 14 amino acids. Germline V gene lookup returns CDR1 KGHDR and CDR2 SFDVKD. The CDR3 DNA reads as TGTGCCACCAGCCGGGACCGATTCACAGATACGCAGTATTTT. Amino acid sequence: CATSRDRFTDTQYF.

V usage is TRBV7-2 and J usage is TRBJ2-5; no firm D call. The V gene lost 11 bases and the J gene lost 0 bases, with 13 bases spanning the gap. In germline, CDR1 is SGHTA, CDR2 FQGNSA. This CDR3 is 13 amino acids long. CDR3 sequence (DNA): TGTGCCGCTGTAATTTGCAACCAAGAGACCCAGTACTTC. Translation gives CAAVICNQETQYF.

The rearrangement links TRBV5-6 to TRBJ1-1, with D hard to call. The CDR3 has 19 amino acids. V was shortened by 1 base and J by 3 bases, with 25 bases between the two germline ends. Germline loops: CDR1 SGHDT, CDR2 YYEEEE. CDR3 protein: CASSLFTSRVFFSDTEAFF. The CDR3 region has the DNA TGTGCCAGCAGCTTGTTTACCTCTAGGGTGTTTTTCTCCGACACTGAAGCTTTCTTT.

The sample holds many counts of this clonotype. The J gene is TRBJ2-6, the V gene TRBV9, with D unresolved. V was cut by 4 bases and J by 0 bases, with 2 bases left in between. This CDR3 has 13 amino acids. Germline CDR1 is SGDLS and CDR2 is YYNGEE. CDR3: CASSRSGANVLTF. The CDR3 region has the DNA TGTGCCAGCAGCCGCTCTGGGGCCAACGTCCTGACTTTC.

This clonotype has a count of ten or more. J is TRBJ2-1 and V is TRBV5-1; 7 nucleotides line up with TRBD1. J gave up 0 bases and V 4 bases, and 19 bases lay outside the gene matches. Germline lookup yields CDR1 SGHRS and CDR2 YFSETQ. This CDR3 comprises 20 residues. This chain's CDR3 is CASSRPGTERSLSSYNEQFF. The CDR3 region has the DNA TGCGCCAGCAGCCGCCCCGGGACAGAGCGCTCTCTAAGCTCCTACAATGAGCAGTTCTTC.

This clonotype has ten or more counts. This rearrangement joins TRBV28 to TRBJ2-7; D perhaps matches TRBD2 (5 bases). Trimming cost V 9 bases and J 0 bases, with 18 bases left between them. Germline CDR1 MDHEN, CDR2 SYDVKM. This CDR3 spans 15 amino acids. The CDR3 region has the DNA TGTGCCAGTCGATACGGACTCCAGAGCTCCTACGAGCAGTACTTC. It specifies CASRYGLQSSYEQYF.

In its sample, this clonotype was seen many times. The chain carries TRBV28 and TRBJ2-2; 11 positions agree with TRBD2. The germline gives CDR1 MDHEN, CDR2 SYDVKM. V shed 8 bases, J shed 7 bases, and the junction held 9 bases outside the gene matches. This CDR3 spans 15 amino acids. CDR3 region: CASGLLAGADGELFF. The CDR3 region has the DNA TGTGCCAGCGGACTACTAGCGGGAGCGGACGGGGAGCTGTTTTTT. The complete variable domain, with remaining parts taken from reference TRBV28 and TRBJ2-2, reads DVKVTQSSRYLVKRTGEKVFLECVQDMDHENMFWYRQDPGLGLRLIYFSYDVKMKEKGDIPEGYSVSREKKERFSLILESASTNQTSMYLCASGLLAGADGELFFGEGSRLTVL.